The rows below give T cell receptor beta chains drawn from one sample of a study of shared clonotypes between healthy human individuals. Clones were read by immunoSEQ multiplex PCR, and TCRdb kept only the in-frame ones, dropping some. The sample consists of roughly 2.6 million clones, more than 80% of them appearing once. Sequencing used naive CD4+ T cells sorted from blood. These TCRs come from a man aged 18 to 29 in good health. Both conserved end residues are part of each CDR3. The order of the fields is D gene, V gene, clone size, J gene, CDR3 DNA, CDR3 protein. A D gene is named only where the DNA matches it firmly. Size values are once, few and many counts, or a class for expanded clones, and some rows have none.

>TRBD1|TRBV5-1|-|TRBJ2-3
TGCGCCAGCAGCTTCTGGGACAGGGACACTGATACGCAGTATTTT
CASSFWDRDTDTQYF
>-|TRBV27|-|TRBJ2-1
TGTGCCAGCAGTCCAAATGGCCAAAATGAGCAGTTCTTC
CASSPNGQNEQFF
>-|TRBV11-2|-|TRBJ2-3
TGTGCCAGCAGGCCAGGGCCTTTCACAGATACGCAGTATTTT
CASRPGPFTDTQYF
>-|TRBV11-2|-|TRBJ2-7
TGTGCCAGCAGCCCGAACGGCTACGAGCAGTACTTC
CASSPNGYEQYF
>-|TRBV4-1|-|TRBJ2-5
TGCGCCAGCAGCCAAGCGCACCAGGGGTTTGCGTACCAAGAGACCCAGTACTTC
CASSQAHQGFAYQETQYF
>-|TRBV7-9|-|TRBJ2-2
TGTGCCAGCAGCTTAGGCGGCAGAAACACCGGGGAGCTGTTTTTT
CASSLGGRNTGELFF
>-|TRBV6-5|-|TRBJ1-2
TGTGCCACCTCTAACGGGGACTATGGCTACACCTTC
CATSNGDYGYTF
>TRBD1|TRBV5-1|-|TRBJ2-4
TGCGCCAGCAGCTTGGCAGGGGGAGAGGGAAACATTCAGTACTTC
CASSLAGGEGNIQYF
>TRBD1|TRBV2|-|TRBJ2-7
TGTGCCAGCAGCCCAGGGGACAGGGGATACGAGCAGTACTTC
CASSPGDRGYEQYF
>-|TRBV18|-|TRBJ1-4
TGTGCCAGCTCACCCTGGGACCTTGCAACTAATGAAAAACTGTTTTTT
CASSPWDLATNEKLFF
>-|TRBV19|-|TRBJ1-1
TGTGCCACGGCTGAGTGGGGGAGGCTCTCTGAAGCTTTCTTT
CATAEWGRLSEAFF
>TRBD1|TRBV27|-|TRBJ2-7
TGTGCCAGCAGTTCCCCGGGACAGGGGGCTTACGAGCAGTACTTC
CASSSPGQGAYEQYF
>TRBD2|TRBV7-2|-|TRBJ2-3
TGTGCCAGCAGCAGCGGGGCTAGCACAGATACGCAGTATTTT
CASSSGASTDTQYF
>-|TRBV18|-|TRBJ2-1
TGTGCCAGCTCACAAGTGACGGGTGAGCAGTTCTTC
CASSQVTGEQFF
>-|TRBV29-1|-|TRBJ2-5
TGCAGCGTACGCGCATACCTCAGGGGTCCCTCTCAAGAGACCCAGTACTTC
CSVRAYLRGPSQETQYF
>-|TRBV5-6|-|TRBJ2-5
TGTGCCAGCAGCCCCGGGACGGTGGGGCAAGAGACCCAGTACTTC
CASSPGTVGQETQYF
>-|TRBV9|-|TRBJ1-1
TGTGCCAGCAGCGTAGGTAGGAACACTGAAGCTTTCTTT
CASSVGRNTEAFF
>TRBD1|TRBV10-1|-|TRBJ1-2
TGCGCCAGCAGTGAACGGACAGGGAAGGGCTACACCTTC
CASSERTGKGYTF
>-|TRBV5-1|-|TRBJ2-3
TGCGCCAGCAGCTGGGGTAACAGGGAAACAGATACGCAGTATTTT
CASSWGNRETDTQYF
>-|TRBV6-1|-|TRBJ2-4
TGTGCCAGCAACGAGCTAGCCAAAAACATTCAGTACTTC
CASNELAKNIQYF
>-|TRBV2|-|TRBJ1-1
TGTGCCAGCAGTGTGGACAGCCTCATGAACACTGAAGCTTTCTTT
CASSVDSLMNTEAFF
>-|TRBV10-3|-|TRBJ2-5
TGTGCCATCAGTGAGTCGAGGGCCAGCACAGTTATACAGACCCAGTACTTC
CAISESRASTVIQTQYF
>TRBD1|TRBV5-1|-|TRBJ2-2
TGCGCCAGCAGCCCATCAGGGACAGGGGGTACCGGGGAGCTGTTTTTT
CASSPSGTGGTGELFF
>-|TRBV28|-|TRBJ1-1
TGTGCCAGCAGTCTACCGCTGGGGGGTACTGAAGCTTTCTTT
CASSLPLGGTEAFF
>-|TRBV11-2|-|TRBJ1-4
TGTGCCAGCAGCTCGCGAAAGGGGTGGAATGAAAAACTGTTTTTT
CASSSRKGWNEKLFF
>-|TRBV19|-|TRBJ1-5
TGTGCCAGTAGTCAGGACGTTTATAGCAATCAGCCCCAGCATTTT
CASSQDVYSNQPQHF
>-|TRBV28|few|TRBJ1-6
TGTGCCAGCCGGGACAATAATTCACCCCTCCACTTT
CASRDNNSPLHF
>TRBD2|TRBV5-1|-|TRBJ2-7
TGCGCCAGCAGCTTCCTTCCTGGGAGCGGGGGATCCTACGAGCAGTACTTC
CASSFLPGSGGSYEQYF
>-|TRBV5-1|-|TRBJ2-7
TGCGCCAGCAGCTTGCCCACATCGGACGGGTCCTCCTACGAGCAGTACTTC
CASSLPTSDGSSYEQYF
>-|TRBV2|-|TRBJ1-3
TGTGCCAGCTCCAGGGATCGGAGCTCTGGAAACACCATATATTTT
CASSRDRSSGNTIYF
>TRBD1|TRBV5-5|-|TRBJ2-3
TGTGCCAGCAGCCCCGGGACAGGGGTCCTCGATACGCAGTATTTT
CASSPGTGVLDTQYF
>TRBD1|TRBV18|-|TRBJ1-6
TGTGCCAGCTCACGCAACCGGGACAGGAATTATTCACCCCTCCACTTT
CASSRNRDRNYSPLHF